This TCR beta chain was recorded in a study of blood T cell repertoires in COVID-19. Sequenced by immunoSEQ multiplex PCR; TCRdb stores in-frame clones only, minus some. The repertoire includes roughly 38,000 clones, around 90% of them detected once, and more than 7% sits in the top ten. This CDR3 contains 14 residues. Trimming at V came to 6 bases and at J to 2 bases, leaving 7 bases not matched to a gene. Per the germline V gene, CDR1 is SQVTM and CDR2 is ANQGSEA. This chain uses TRBV29-1 with TRBJ2-3; 8 bases match TRBD2. This TCR was recovered from a woman aged 70-85 years with acute or convalescent COVID-19. Sequenced: peripheral blood. The CDR3 DNA follows: TGCAGCGTCACCGCGGGAGGACCCACAGATACGCAGTATTTT. Protein product: CSVTAGGPTDTQYF.